This TCR beta chain was profiled in a study of OX40 agonist ivuxolimab in advanced cancers. Notes on the study in general: CD4+ and CD8+ blood T cells expanded clonally by week 6 at 0.1 to 3.0 mg/kg.

This CDR3 comprises 15 residues. CDR1 MGHDK and CDR2 SYGVNS come from the germline V gene. V lost 4 bases, J lost 4 bases, and 6 bases stayed unmatched. Concerning this clone: Its antigen is still unknown.

Generated by immunoSEQ multiplex PCR, the TCRdb table keeps only in-frame clones and is missing some. The sample records around 140,000 clones, 90% to 95% being singletons. This sequence joins TRBV25-1 and TRBJ1-2; 10 nucleotides match TRBD1. Source: CD4+ or CD8+ T cells sorted from blood, taken in a trial of the OX40 agonist ivuxolimab. The clonotype was recovered from an adult with an advanced solid tumor such as melanoma, head and neck, liver or kidney cancer. For the CDR3, the DNA is TGTGCCAGCAGTGCGATGGGACAGGGGATCTATGGCTACACCTTC. This gives the protein CASSAMGQGIYGYTF.